Each of the 24 T cell receptor beta chains below was sequenced from the same sample in a study of T cell changes during pregnancy in multiple sclerosis. Produced via immunoSEQ multiplex PCR; TCRdb's table is partial and in-frame only. The sample records about 49,000 clones, around 90% being singletons. Sequenced here: peripheral blood, sampled after pregnancy. These receptors came from a female donor in good health, enrolled as a control in a pregnancy study.

V gene TRBV27 combines with J gene TRBJ1-1, with TRBD1 matching over 8 bases. The germline V gene encodes CDR1 MNHEY and CDR2 SMNVEV (reference sequence). The CDR3 runs 14 residues. J lost 10 bases, V lost 5 bases, and 12 bases had no gene match. In DNA, the CDR3 is TGTGCCAGCAGTCCCCACCAATCGACAGGGGTAGCTTTCTTT. Amino acid sequence: CASSPHQSTGVAFF.

The V gene is TRBV28, the J gene TRBJ1-1; D is possibly TRBD1 (5 bases). Germline V CDR1 and CDR2: MDHEN, SYDVKM. The CDR3 extends over 16 amino acids. Trimming took off 4 bases at V and 6 bases at J, with 21 bases between the two ends. CDR3 in DNA: TGTGCCAGCAGTTGGACAATTCGTAAGGTCCCATCTGAAGCTTTCTTT. It specifies CASSWTIRKVPSEAFF.

This clone was seen a handful of times. Other DNA sequences in the same sample also yield this CDR3. The genes are TRBV7-2 and TRBJ2-5; no definite D call. V was shortened by 5 bases and J by 2 bases, with 3 bases between the two germline ends. This CDR3 region has 11 residues. CDR1 and CDR2 from the germline V gene are SGHTA and FQGNSA. The CDR3 sequence is CASSPQETQYF. Here the CDR3 DNA reads TGTGCCAGCAGCCCTCAAGAGACCCAGTACTTC.

The rearrangement joins TRBV19 to TRBJ2-7, with D possibly matching TRBD1 (6 bases). CDR3 length equals 14 residues. Between the trimmed V and J ends, which lost 5 bases and 3 bases, there was a span of 14 bases. Germline V lookup: CDR1 LNHDA, CDR2 SQIVND (reference sequence). In DNA form, the CDR3 reads TGTGCCAGTAGTCCTTGGACGACAGGCTACGAGCAGTACTTC. It specifies CASSPWTTGYEQYF. Complete variable domain (other parts from reference TRBV19 and TRBJ2-7): DGGITQSPKYLFRKEGQNVTLSCEQNLNHDAMYWYRQDPGQGLRLIYYSQIVNDFQKGDIAEGYSVSREKKESFPLTVTSAQKNPTAFYLCASSPWTTGYEQYFGPGTRLTVT.

This clone was recorded once. V usage is TRBV19 and J usage is TRBJ2-5; no definite D call. There are 13 residues in the CDR3. Germline V gene lookup returns CDR1 LNHDA and CDR2 SQIVND (reference sequence). The V end was cut by 10 bases, the J end by 1 base, with 13 bases between. The CDR3 region has the DNA TGTGCCACCGCGGCGACTTTCCAAGAGACCCAGTACTTC. Translating it yields CATAATFQETQYF. The complete variable domain, with remaining parts taken from reference TRBV19 and TRBJ2-5, reads DGGITQSPKYLFRKEGQNVTLSCEQNLNHDAMYWYRQDPGQGLRLIYYSQIVNDFQKGDIAEGYSVSREKKESFPLTVTSAQKNPTAFYLCATAATFQETQYFGPGTRLLVL.

CDR3 protein: CASSPPGLAQETQYF. The CDR3, as DNA: TGTGCCAGCAGTCCTCCCGGACTAGCTCAGGAGACCCAGTACTTC. This chain connects TRBV28 to TRBJ2-5, with TRBD2 matching 8 bases. The CDR3 length is 15 residues. V gave up 5 bases and J gave up 5 bases; unmatched junction bases: 10. Germline CDR1 and CDR2: MDHEN and SYDVKM.

The V and J genes are TRBV28 and TRBJ2-3; 7 bases line up with TRBD1. The CDR3 consists of 20 residues. Germline loops: CDR1 MDHEN, CDR2 SYDVKM. V lost 4 bases, J lost 1 base, and 20 bases stayed unmatched. The CDR3 sequence is CASSYPLNLAGQDRTDTQYF. CDR3 coding DNA: TGTGCCAGCAGTTACCCTTTGAACCTCGCCGGACAGGATCGCACAGATACGCAGTATTTT.

The chain links TRBV11-2 to TRBJ2-5, with D tentatively TRBD2 (6 bases). This CDR3 is 16 amino acids long. The V gene's germline CDR1 is SGHAT and CDR2 FQNNGV. V was pared by 5 bases and J by 5 bases, with 21 bases between. CDR3 region: CASSPAARGKKETQYF. DNA of the CDR3: TGTGCCAGCAGCCCCGCCGCCCGGGGGAAAAAGGAGACCCAGTACTTC.

The chain couples TRBV2 to TRBJ2-5; TRBD1 might be the D (5 bases). Germline loops: CDR1 SNHLY, CDR2 FYNNEI. The CDR3 spans 13 residues. The germline V and J ends were trimmed by 1 base and 4 bases, with 7 bases remaining between them. The DNA for the CDR3 is TGTGCCAGCAGTGAAGAAAGGGGAGAGACCCAGTACTTC. It is translated as CASSEERGETQYF.

This chain connects TRBV9 to TRBJ2-5, with D tentatively TRBD2 (7 bases). CDR3 length: 15 residues. V was cut by 0 bases and J by 1 base, with 10 bases left in between. Germline V gene sequence: CDR1 SGDLS, CDR2 YYNGEE. CDR3 sequence: CASSVAGGFQETQYF. The CDR3 DNA is TGTGCCAGCAGCGTAGCGGGGGGCTTCCAAGAGACCCAGTACTTC. The full variable domain, with the rest looked up from reference TRBV9 and TRBJ2-5, is DSGVTQTPKHLITATGQRVTLRCSPRSGDLSVYWYQQSLDQGLQFLIQYYNGEERAKGNILERFSAQQFPDLHSELNLSSLELGDSALYFCASSVAGGFQETQYFGPGTRLLVL.

The rearrangement joins TRBV5-1 to TRBJ2-1; 8 bases align to TRBD2. This CDR3 is 16 amino acids long. Germline V gives CDR1 SGHRS, CDR2 YFSETQ. Trimming took 9 bases from V and 2 from J; bases not matched to a gene: 13. CDR3 sequence reads: CATRGSSGTTYNEQFF. CDR3 sequence (DNA): TGCGCCACGAGGGGGAGTAGCGGGACGACCTACAATGAGCAGTTCTTC.

The chain combines TRBV6-4 with TRBJ1-3; no clear D. Germline V gives CDR1 MRHNA, CDR2 SNTAGT. V was clipped by 0 bases and J by 0 bases, with 12 bases between them. The CDR3 is made up of 17 amino acids. The CDR3 region has the DNA TGTGCCAGCAGTGACTCCGGGAGCGATCACTCTGGAAACACCATATATTTT. It translates to CASSDSGSDHSGNTIYF.

This clone was recorded once. Written as DNA, the CDR3 is TGCGCCAGCAGCTTGGCAGCGTACTCCTACGAGCAGTACTTC. Translating gives CASSLAAYSYEQYF. The chain uses TRBV5-1 and TRBJ2-7; D gene uncertain. The CDR3 extends over 14 amino acids. V gave up 0 bases and J gave up 0 bases, with 7 bases separating them. The germline V gene encodes CDR1 SGHRS and CDR2 YFSETQ.

This rearrangement joins TRBV5-4 to TRBJ1-2; 8 positions match TRBD1. The CDR3 totals 15 residues. Germline V lookup: CDR1 SGHNT, CDR2 YYREEE (reference sequence). The trim removed 1 base at V and 2 bases at J, leaving 4 bases unmatched. The chain's CDR3 is CASSLFAGGNYGYTF. In DNA, the CDR3 is TGTGCCAGCAGCTTGTTTGCAGGGGGCAACTATGGCTACACCTTC.

The J gene is TRBJ2-3, the V gene TRBV11-2; D gene uncertain. CDR1 and CDR2 from the germline V gene are SGHAT and FQNNGV. The ends were cut back, 1 base at V and 2 bases at J, with 16 bases in the middle. The CDR3 runs 17 residues. The CDR3 reads CASSLVGAAVHTDTQYF. For the CDR3, the DNA is TGTGCCAGCAGCTTAGTCGGTGCGGCTGTACACACAGATACGCAGTATTTT.

The CDR3 nucleotides read TGTGCCAGCTCCCTAAGCCCCCGCAACAATGAGCAGTTCTTC. Translating gives CASSLSPRNNEQFF. The chain recombines TRBV28 with TRBJ2-1; D remains unclear. Germline assignment: CDR1 MDHEN and CDR2 SYDVKM. Trimming removed 8 bases at V and 5 bases at J, with 16 bases between. CDR3 length: 14 residues. The full variable domain, its missing parts supplied by reference TRBV28 and TRBJ2-1, is DVKVTQSSRYLVKRTGEKVFLECVQDMDHENMFWYRQDPGLGLRLIYFSYDVKMKEKGDIPEGYSVSREKKERFSLILESASTNQTSMYLCASSLSPRNNEQFFGPGTRLTVL.

This chain joins TRBV2 and TRBJ2-3, with D tentatively TRBD2 (5 bases). The germline V and J ends were trimmed by 8 bases and 7 bases, with 16 bases remaining between them. The CDR3 has 13 amino acids. Per germline, CDR1 SNHLY and CDR2 FYNNEI. CDR3 nucleotides: TGTGCCAGCGGAGGTCTCCCCGGGAATACGCAGTATTTT. Translating gives CASGGLPGNTQYF.

The chain uses TRBV6-6 and TRBJ2-7; 10 bases fit TRBD1. V was clipped by 2 bases and J by 5 bases; unmatched bases: 9. The CDR3 runs to 16 residues. Germline V gene lookup returns CDR1 MNHNY and CDR2 SVGAGI (reference sequence). CDR3 amino acids: CASSYPRDRGGHEQYF. Written as DNA, the CDR3 is TGTGCCAGCAGTTACCCCCGGGACAGGGGTGGCCACGAGCAGTACTTC.

The CDR3 DNA reads as TGTGCCAGCAGCTTAGAAGTTGGGACAGGGGCCTATGGCTACACCTTC. Protein product: CASSLEVGTGAYGYTF. The genes are TRBV7-9 and TRBJ1-2, with 10 bases that match TRBD1. The trim removed 1 base at V and 4 bases at J, leaving 6 bases unmatched. The CDR3 runs 16 residues. The germline V gene encodes CDR1 SEHNR and CDR2 FQNEAQ (reference sequence).

The chain combines TRBV7-9 with TRBJ1-6; TRBD1 matches 10 bases. CDR3 length equals 14 residues. J was trimmed by 10 bases and V by 5 bases; bases with no gene match: 5. Germline V gives CDR1 SEHNR, CDR2 FQNEAQ (reference sequence). CDR3 in DNA: TGTGCCAGCAGCCCGGGACAGGGGCAATCACCCCTCCACTTT. Encoded protein: CASSPGQGQSPLHF.

The V call is TRBV7-2, the J call TRBJ2-5; weak D call: TRBD2 (6 bases). Trimming removed 1 base at V and 7 bases at J, with 10 bases between. From germline, CDR1 is SGHTA and CDR2 FQGNSA. The CDR3 spans 13 residues. DNA for the CDR3: TGTGCCAGCAGCTTAGGGAGGGCCGGGACCCAGTACTTC. Protein sequence: CASSLGRAGTQYF.

The chain employs TRBV19 and TRBJ1-5; 8 nucleotides line up with TRBD1. J lost 6 bases, V lost 2 bases, and 3 bases had no gene match. The CDR3 has 14 amino acids. Germline CDR1 is LNHDA and CDR2 is SQIVND (reference sequence). CDR3 in amino acids: CASSITGGVQPQHF. DNA for the CDR3: TGTGCCAGTAGTATAACAGGGGGAGTTCAGCCCCAGCATTTT.

CDR3 region: CASSQYFSGETDTQYF. The CDR3 bases are TGCGCCAGCAGCCAATACTTTAGCGGGGAAACAGATACGCAGTATTTT. The chain employs TRBV4-1 and TRBJ2-3; the match to TRBD2 covers 8 bases. V shed 2 bases, J shed 3 bases, and the junction held 7 bases outside the gene matches. CDR3 length equals 16 residues. Germline V gives CDR1 MGHRA, CDR2 YSYEKL.

This chain uses TRBV9 with TRBJ2-7; 7 nucleotides line up with TRBD1. The CDR3 spans 14 residues. In germline, CDR1 is SGDLS, CDR2 YYNGEE. Trimming at V came to 4 bases and at J to 2 bases, leaving 6 bases not matched to a gene. CDR3 sequence: CASSTWDSPYEQYF. CDR3 coding DNA: TGTGCCAGCAGCACCTGGGACAGCCCCTACGAGCAGTACTTC. Based on the CDR3 plus reference TRBV9 and TRBJ2-7, the full variable domain is DSGVTQTPKHLITATGQRVTLRCSPRSGDLSVYWYQQSLDQGLQFLIQYYNGEERAKGNILERFSAQQFPDLHSELNLSSLELGDSALYFCASSTWDSPYEQYFGPGTRLTVT.